The 22 T cell receptor beta chains listed next were all sequenced from one sample in a study of shared clonotypes between healthy human individuals. This table comes from immunoSEQ multiplex PCR, and its TCRdb copy is limited to in-frame clones, with some not included. The sample lists around 640,000 clones, roughly 96% seen once, with roughly 0.1% in the top ten. CD45RO-negative cells were positively selected for CCR7, leaving out terminally differentiated effector memory CD45RA+ cells. Material for sequencing was naive CD8+ T cells sorted from blood. These receptors were taken from a woman in her twenties or thirties in good health.

The V gene is TRBV27, the J gene TRBJ2-1; D is ambiguous. The CDR3 sequence is 14 residues long. Germline V gene data show CDR1 as MNHEY and CDR2 as SMNVEV (reference sequence). Trimming pared 4 bases from V and 0 bases from J, leaving 7 bases between. CDR3 DNA: TGTGCCAGCAGTTGGGCAGTCTCCTACAATGAGCAGTTCTTC. This codes for CASSWAVSYNEQFF.

V usage is TRBV9 and J usage is TRBJ2-3, with 9 bases aligning to TRBD1. The CDR3 sequence is 14 residues long. Germline assignment: CDR1 SGDLS and CDR2 YYNGEE. J was trimmed by 5 bases and V by 3 bases; bases with no gene match: 4. In nucleotides, the CDR3 is TGTGCCAGCAGCGACCGGGACAGGGAAGATACGCAGTATTTT. This gives the protein CASSDRDREDTQYF.

The chain employs TRBV5-1 and TRBJ2-3; 10 nucleotides agree with TRBD2. CDR1 and CDR2 from the germline V gene are SGHRS and YFSETQ. V lost 4 bases to trimming and J lost 3 bases; unmatched junction nucleotides: 8. This CDR3 has 16 residues. CDR3 DNA: TGCGCCAGCAGCCTCTCTAGCGGGAGTACGACAGATACGCAGTATTTT. It translates to CASSLSSGSTTDTQYF.

This sequence joins TRBV7-2 and TRBJ1-1; tentative D call: TRBD1 (6 bases). V lost 6 bases, J lost 0 bases, and 17 bases lay in between. This CDR3 has 16 amino acids. The germline V gene encodes CDR1 SGHTA and CDR2 FQGNSA. The CDR3 region is CASSRARDRLNTEAFF. In DNA, the CDR3 is TGTGCCAGCAGTCGAGCCAGAGACAGGTTGAACACTGAAGCTTTCTTT.

The chain joins TRBV7-2 to TRBJ2-7, with TRBD2 matching 9 bases. This CDR3 comprises 15 residues. V lost 3 bases, J lost 5 bases, and 8 bases stayed unmatched. CDR1 is SGHTA and CDR2 is FQGNSA in the germline V gene. The CDR3 here is CASSFYSGSGHEQYF. Written as DNA, the CDR3 is TGTGCCAGCAGCTTCTATAGCGGGAGTGGGCACGAGCAGTACTTC.

The rearrangement uses TRBV7-9 and TRBJ2-2; D might be TRBD2 (5 bases). CDR1 is SEHNR and CDR2 is FQNEAQ in the germline V gene (reference sequence). The CDR3 sequence is 15 residues long. V shed 8 bases and J shed 2 bases, with 15 bases lying between them. The DNA of the CDR3 is TGTGCCAGCCCCCCTGGCGGGCCAAACACCGGGGAGCTGTTTTTT. This codes for CASPPGGPNTGELFF.

In this sample, this clone turned up once. CDR3 nucleotides: TGTGCCAGCAGTGAAGCGCTGGGGACCAATCAACCGCCTCACAATGAGCAGTTCTTC. Encoded protein: CASSEALGTNQPPHNEQFF. J is TRBJ2-1 and V is TRBV2, with D perhaps given as TRBD1 or TRBD2 (5 bases each). V gave up 0 bases and J gave up 5 bases, with 23 bases separating them. This CDR3 comprises 19 residues. In germline, CDR1 is SNHLY, CDR2 FYNNEI.

This chain connects TRBV19 to TRBJ2-1; the D is unclear. V shed 9 bases and J shed 4 bases, with 16 bases lying between them. The CDR3 contains 14 residues. Germline V lookup: CDR1 LNHDA, CDR2 SQIVND (reference sequence). The CDR3 loop is CASGNANGYNEQFF. DNA of the CDR3: TGTGCCAGCGGTAATGCAAACGGTTACAATGAGCAGTTCTTC.

This clone was counted between two and nine times. Different DNA sequences within this sample yield the same CDR3. The V call is TRBV27, the J call TRBJ1-5; D is undetermined. V shed 2 bases and J shed 4 bases, with 6 bases lying between them. The CDR3 totals 13 residues. CDR1 and CDR2 (germline): MNHEY, SMNVEV (reference sequence). The CDR3 region is CASSLAENQPQHF. The CDR3, as DNA: TGTGCCAGCAGTTTAGCGGAAAATCAGCCCCAGCATTTT.

CDR3 sequence reads: CASSEGDSPSGNTIYF. The CDR3 DNA is TGTGCCAGCTCCGAGGGGGACAGCCCCTCTGGAAACACCATATATTTT. The chain employs TRBV2 and TRBJ1-3, with 7 positions matching TRBD1. Germline CDR1 SNHLY, CDR2 FYNNEI. The length of the CDR3 is 16 residues. The V gene end was trimmed by 8 bases and the J gene end by 0 bases; junction bases not matched to a gene: 10.

The chain is built from TRBV25-1 and TRBJ2-7; 8 bases fit TRBD2. J lost 0 bases, V lost 4 bases, and 8 bases had no gene match. This CDR3 region has 16 residues. Germline CDR1 and CDR2: MGHDK and SYGVNS. CDR3 DNA: TGTGCCAGCAGTGCAACTAGCGGAGAAAGCTCCTACGAGCAGTACTTC. Its translation: CASSATSGESSYEQYF.

The chain has TRBV11-2 and TRBJ1-1, with D tentatively TRBD1 (5 bases). This CDR3 contains 14 residues. From germline, CDR1 is SGHAT and CDR2 FQNNGV. Trimming left V 2 bases short and J 2 bases short, with 9 bases between. Written as DNA, the CDR3 is TGTGCCAGCAGCTTAAGGCAGGGTAACACTGAAGCTTTCTTT. It codes for CASSLRQGNTEAFF. Variable domain in full (rest from reference TRBV11-2 and TRBJ1-1): EAGVAQSPRYKIIEKRQSVAFWCNPISGHATLYWYQQILGQGPKLLIQFQNNGVVDDSQLPKDRFSAERLKGVDSTLKIQPAKLEDSAVYLCASSLRQGNTEAFFGQGTRLTVV.

The chain recombines TRBV5-4 with TRBJ2-1, with 10 bases that match TRBD1. CDR1 is SGHNT, CDR2 YYREEE, per germline (reference sequence). This CDR3 is 13 amino acids long. After removal of 2 bases from V and 8 bases from J, the junction contained 1 base not matched to a gene. The CDR3 loop reads CASSFGTGDEQFF. The CDR3 coding sequence is TGTGCCAGCAGCTTCGGGACAGGGGATGAGCAGTTCTTC.

Remarks on this clone: Other DNA variants within this sample encode the same CDR3. The V and J genes are TRBV9 and TRBJ2-3; D not resolved. The V gene's germline CDR1 is SGDLS and CDR2 YYNGEE. The germline V and J ends were trimmed by 4 bases and 0 bases, with 3 bases remaining between them. CDR3 length equals 12 residues. Here the CDR3 DNA reads TGTGCCAGCAGCCCCAGCACAGATACGCAGTATTTT. Translation gives CASSPSTDTQYF. Supplemented by reference TRBV9 and TRBJ2-3, the full variable domain reads DSGVTQTPKHLITATGQRVTLRCSPRSGDLSVYWYQQSLDQGLQFLIQYYNGEERAKGNILERFSAQQFPDLHSELNLSSLELGDSALYFCASSPSTDTQYFGPGTRLTVL.

The chain recombines TRBV7-2 with TRBJ2-5, with D possibly matching TRBD2 (5 bases). The J call is doubtful: the DNA matches TRBJ2-7 better. From germline, CDR1 is SGHTA and CDR2 FQGNSA. The CDR3 is 15 residues long. The CDR3 bases are TGTGCCAGCTTCCCCGGAGTGGGGAGCTCCTACGAGCAGTACTTC. Protein product: CASFPGVGSSYEQYF.

The gene calls are TRBV11-1 and TRBJ2-1, with 9 bases lining up with TRBD2. Germline assignment: CDR1 SGHAT and CDR2 FQDESV (reference sequence). J gave up 7 bases and V 9 bases, and 13 bases lay outside the gene matches. The CDR3 has 15 residues. CDR3 residues: CASSAGTSLFNEQFF. The DNA for the CDR3 is TGTGCCAGTTCCGCGGGGACTAGCCTTTTTAATGAGCAGTTCTTC.

The chain uses TRBV30 and TRBJ1-1, with TRBD1 matching over 7 bases. This CDR3 is 16 amino acids long. The germline gives CDR1 GTSNPN, CDR2 SVGIG (reference sequence). V lost 2 bases, J lost 5 bases, and 14 bases stayed unmatched. CDR3 residues: CAWSPPIRQGGTEAFF. The CDR3 DNA sequence: TGTGCCTGGAGTCCACCGATCCGCCAGGGGGGGACTGAAGCTTTCTTT. Supplemented by reference TRBV30 and TRBJ1-1, the full variable domain reads SQTIHQWPATLVQPVGSPLSLECTVEGTSNPNLYWYRQAAGRGLQLLFYSVGIGQISSEVPQNLSASRPQDRQFILSSKKLLLSDSGFYLCAWSPPIRQGGTEAFFGQGTRLTVV.

The genes are TRBV7-9 and TRBJ2-6, with 7 bases lining up with TRBD1. The CDR3 covers 17 residues. Trimming removed 5 bases from V and 2 bases from J; junction bases left unmatched: 9. Germline loops: CDR1 SEHNR, CDR2 FQNEAQ (reference sequence). In DNA form, the CDR3 reads TGTGCCAGCAGCCTCACGATAACAGGGGCTGGGGCCAACGTCCTGACTTTC. This gives the protein CASSLTITGAGANVLTF.

The gene calls are TRBV11-2 and TRBJ2-7; unclear D gene. The V gene's germline CDR1 is SGHAT and CDR2 FQNNGV. This CDR3 comprises 16 residues. The ends were cut back, 1 base at V and 0 bases at J, with 13 bases in the middle. The CDR3 protein is CASSLGVYPSSYEQYF. The CDR3 DNA reads TGTGCCAGCAGCTTAGGAGTTTATCCGAGCTCCTACGAGCAGTACTTC.

About this clone: The sample carries other DNA sequences with the same CDR3. V gene TRBV7-9 combines with J gene TRBJ2-3, with 9 bases fitting TRBD1. V lost 4 bases, J lost 3 bases, and 2 bases stayed unmatched. Per the germline V gene, CDR1 is SEHNR and CDR2 is FQNEAQ (reference sequence). The CDR3 covers 14 residues. The CDR3 DNA reads TGTGCCAGCAGCTCCGGACAGGGGACAGATACGCAGTATTTT. It is translated as CASSSGQGTDTQYF.

The chain is built from TRBV30 and TRBJ2-7; 11 nucleotides match TRBD2. CDR3 length equals 15 residues. The V segment lost 0 bases and the J segment 1 base; nucleotides outside the gene matches: 2. Per the germline V gene, CDR1 is GTSNPN and CDR2 is SVGIG (reference sequence). The DNA of the CDR3 is TGTGCCTGGAGTGTACGACTAGCGGGATCCTACGAGCAGTACTTC. Encoded protein: CAWSVRLAGSYEQYF.

V usage is TRBV2 and J usage is TRBJ1-2; no clear D gene. CDR1 is SNHLY, CDR2 FYNNEI, per germline. The length of the CDR3 is 11 residues. CDR3 amino acids: CAAPGSDGYTF. In DNA, the CDR3 is TGTGCAGCCCCGGGGTCGGATGGCTACACCTTC.